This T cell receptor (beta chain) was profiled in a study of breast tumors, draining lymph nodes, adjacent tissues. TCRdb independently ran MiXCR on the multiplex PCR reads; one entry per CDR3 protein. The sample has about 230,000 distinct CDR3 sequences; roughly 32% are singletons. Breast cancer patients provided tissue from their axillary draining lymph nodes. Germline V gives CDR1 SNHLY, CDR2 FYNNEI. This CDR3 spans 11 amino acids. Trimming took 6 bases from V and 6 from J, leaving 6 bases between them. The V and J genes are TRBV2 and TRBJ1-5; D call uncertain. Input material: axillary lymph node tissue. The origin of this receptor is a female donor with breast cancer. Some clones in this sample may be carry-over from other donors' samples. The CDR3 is CASRVSQPQHF. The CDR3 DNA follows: TGTGCCAGCAGGGTCTCTCAGCCCCAGCATTTT.